Each of the 10 T cell receptor beta chains below was sequenced from the same sample in a study of T cell responses to AZD1222 COVID-19 vaccine. Only in-frame clones appear in the TCRdb table, and some are missing; sequencing was by immunoSEQ multiplex PCR. Found here are 150,000 to 200,000 clones, more than 70% of them singletons; the top ten hold roughly a quarter. The sample here was peripheral blood, taken 28 days after the second AZD1222 dose. These receptors came from an adult who received the AZD1222 COVID-19 vaccine.

The chain combines TRBV10-1 with TRBJ1-5; D gene unclear. The CDR3 has 17 amino acids. Germline V CDR1 and CDR2: WNHNN, SYGVQD (reference sequence). V lost 0 bases to trimming and J lost 8 bases, with 20 bases between them. CDR3 nucleotide sequence: TGCGCCAGCAGTGAGTCGAGGTCACGTGGGGATAAGGAGCCCCAGCATTTT. It encodes CASSESRSRGDKEPQHF.

V is TRBV24-1 and J is TRBJ1-1; 8 positions match TRBD1. The V gene's germline CDR1 is KGHDR and CDR2 SFDVKD. V shed 7 bases and J 11 bases; nucleotides not matched to a gene: 11. The CDR3 length is 13 residues. CDR3 protein: CATRGDRSLWAFF. DNA of the CDR3: TGTGCCACCAGGGGGGACAGGTCCCTGTGGGCTTTCTTT.

The genes are TRBV7-2 and TRBJ1-3, with no clear D. Germline CDR1 and CDR2: SGHTA and FQGNSA. The CDR3 consists of 16 residues. V was shortened by 2 bases and J by 0 bases, with 11 bases between the two germline ends. The CDR3 reads CASSLFRAVSGNTIYF. The CDR3 coding sequence is TGTGCCAGCAGCTTATTTAGGGCAGTCTCTGGAAACACCATATATTTT.

V gene TRBV7-2 combines with J gene TRBJ2-7; D remains ambiguous. The CDR3 has 12 residues. V lost 4 bases and J 6 bases, leaving 10 bases between the germline ends. The germline CDR1 and CDR2 sequences are SGHTA and FQGNSA. CDR3 in amino acids: CASSSYGGEQYF. CDR3 nucleotide sequence: TGTGCCAGCAGCTCCTACGGTGGCGAGCAGTACTTC.

Worth noting for this clone: Other DNA variants within this sample encode the same CDR3. The J gene is TRBJ2-6, the V gene TRBV28; D might be TRBD2 (5 bases). There are 15 residues in the CDR3. From germline, CDR1 is MDHEN and CDR2 SYDVKM. Deletions cut 5 bases from V and 0 bases from J, with 8 bases between. CDR3 protein: CASSPTSSGANVLTF. CDR3 sequence (DNA): TGTGCCAGCAGTCCTACTAGCTCTGGGGCCAACGTCCTGACTTTC.

The chain has TRBV20-1 and TRBJ2-3; possible D gene TRBD2, 5 bases. V was clipped by 8 bases and J by 10 bases, with 10 bases between them. This CDR3 is 9 amino acids long. Germline assignment: CDR1 DFQATT and CDR2 SNEGSKA (reference sequence). CDR3 in DNA: TGCAGTACAGAGGGTGCGCAGTATTTT. It translates to CSTEGAQYF.

The V call is TRBV6-5, the J call TRBJ1-5, with TRBD1 as a possible D gene (6 bases). Germline CDR1 reads MNHEY; CDR2 reads SVGAGI. V was shortened by 4 bases and J by 5 bases, with 18 bases between the two germline ends. The CDR3 totals 16 residues. CDR3 region: CASSSQIPRGYQPQHF. The CDR3 DNA sequence: TGTGCCAGCAGTTCCCAGATTCCCAGGGGCTATCAGCCCCAGCATTTT.

This chain connects TRBV27 to TRBJ2-1; D is possibly TRBD2 (6 bases). V was clipped by 6 bases and J by 1 base, with 22 bases between them. This CDR3 has 18 amino acids. From germline, CDR1 is MNHEY and CDR2 SMNVEV (reference sequence). As DNA, the CDR3 is TGTGCCAGCAGCCCAAACTTTAGGAGGGCCCCTTCCTACAATGAGCAGTTCTTC. Its translation is CASSPNFRRAPSYNEQFF.

The V and J genes are TRBV5-8 and TRBJ2-6; no clear D gene. Trimming pared 2 bases from V and 3 bases from J, leaving 12 bases between. Germline-derived CDR1 and CDR2 are SGHTS and YDEGEE. The CDR3 is made up of 16 amino acids. Here the CDR3 reads CASSLAFSSGANVLTF. DNA for the CDR3: TGTGCCAGCAGCTTAGCTTTCTCTAGTGGGGCCAACGTCCTGACTTTC.

The V call is TRBV28, the J call TRBJ2-6, with 8 nucleotides matching TRBD1. Trimming cost V 10 bases and J 0 bases; bases outside gene matches: 8. CDR1 and CDR2 (germline): MDHEN, SYDVKM. The CDR3 has 16 residues. The CDR3 DNA is TGTGCCATCAACAGGGGGGCAGGCTCTGGGGCCAACGTCCTGACTTTC. It encodes CAINRGAGSGANVLTF.